Below, 17 T cell receptor beta chains from the same sample are listed, as sequenced in a study of a mutant IDH1 vaccine in newly diagnosed glioma. Regarding time point: week 35, safety follow-up. The investigators gave 300 ug of mutant IDH1 20-mer peptide in each vaccine dose, together with topical imiquimod. This table comes from immunoSEQ multiplex PCR, and its TCRdb copy is limited to in-frame clones, with some not included. The sample lists more than 35,000 clones; approximately 81% were seen once. No antigens are known for them. Sample: PBMCs, taken from a glioma patient whose treatment included an IDH1 peptide vaccine. Receptors were obtained from a woman aged 40 to 50 with glioma. Some clones in this sample may be carry-over from other donors' samples.

The J gene is TRBJ2-3, the V gene TRBV11-2; D gene uncertain. The germline V and J ends were trimmed by 2 bases and 0 bases, with 9 bases remaining between them. Germline V gene lookup returns CDR1 SGHAT and CDR2 FQNNGV. The CDR3 has 15 residues. CDR3 bases: TGTGCCAGCAGCTTACGGCCAGGTAGCACAGATACGCAGTATTTT. As protein: CASSLRPGSTDTQYF.

This rearrangement joins TRBV28 to TRBJ2-2; 10 bases are a match to TRBD1. CDR3 length: 17 residues. Germline CDR1 and CDR2: MDHEN and SYDVKM. Germline trimming cut 2 bases from V and 5 bases from J; bases unmatched to any gene: 8. Here the CDR3 reads CASSLTGTGEWTGELFF. The CDR3 bases are TGTGCCAGCAGTTTAACCGGGACAGGGGAATGGACCGGGGAGCTGTTTTTT.

The chain employs TRBV13 and TRBJ2-7, with TRBD2 identical over 11 bases. Germline lookup yields CDR1 PRHDT and CDR2 FYEKMQ (reference sequence). V trimming: 5 bases; J trimming: 6 bases; junction bases outside the gene matches: 9. This CDR3 region has 15 residues. CDR3 DNA: TGTGCCAGCAGCAAAACTAGCGGGAGACGATCCGAGCAGTACTTC. Protein: CASSKTSGRRSEQYF.

The V gene is TRBV5-4, the J gene TRBJ1-3, with TRBD1 matching over 8 bases. J gave up 2 bases and V 2 bases, and 3 bases lay outside the gene matches. CDR1 SGHNT and CDR2 YYREEE come from the germline V gene (reference sequence). The CDR3 contains 15 residues. CDR3 bases: TGTGCCAGCAGCTTCCCGGGACAGGCTGGAAACACCATATATTTT. Protein sequence: CASSFPGQAGNTIYF.

J is TRBJ1-3 and V is TRBV28; D remains unclear. There are 16 residues in the CDR3. V was clipped by 7 bases and J by 0 bases, with 16 bases between them. The germline V gene has CDR1 MDHEN and CDR2 SYDVKM. CDR3 residues: CASNRSGSLSGNTIYF. CDR3 nucleotides: TGTGCCAGCAATAGGTCAGGTTCCCTCTCTGGAAACACCATATATTTT.

A few counts support this clone. V and J are TRBV7-2 and TRBJ2-7; D not certain. Per germline, CDR1 SGHTA and CDR2 FQGNSA. CDR3 size: 12 residues. Between the trimmed V and J ends, which lost 5 bases and 4 bases, there was a span of 9 bases. This CDR3 is CASSIQTYEQYF. DNA for the CDR3: TGTGCCAGCAGCATCCAGACTTACGAGCAGTACTTC.

CDR3 DNA: TGTGCCAGCAGCTCCCCCCCCTCGATGTTGAAAGAGACCCAGTACTTC. This codes for CASSSPPSMLKETQYF. This sequence joins TRBV7-8 and TRBJ2-5; D is undetermined. The V end was cut by 4 bases, the J end by 3 bases, with 18 bases between. The CDR3 has 16 amino acids. CDR1 is SGHVS and CDR2 is FQNEAQ in the germline V gene.

The chain recombines TRBV6-5 with TRBJ1-2, with D maybe TRBD1 (5 bases). V shed 4 bases and J shed 5 bases, with 17 bases lying between them. This CDR3 contains 15 residues. Germline assignment: CDR1 MNHEY and CDR2 SVGAGI. The CDR3 bases are TGTGCCAGCAGTTCGGGACGGCCCGGGCAGTATGGCTACACCTTC. Translation: CASSSGRPGQYGYTF.

This chain joins TRBV4-3 and TRBJ2-1, with 15 bases identical to TRBD2. There are 15 residues in the CDR3. Per the germline V gene, CDR1 is LGHNA and CDR2 is YSLEER. V shed 4 bases, J shed 7 bases, and the junction held 2 bases outside the gene matches. The CDR3 sequence: CASSPGTSGGNEQFF. In nucleotides, the CDR3 is TGCGCCAGCAGCCCGGGGACTAGCGGGGGGAATGAGCAGTTCTTC.

CDR3 in amino acids: CATGLGNRVVSSEQYF. For the CDR3, the DNA is TGTGCCACCGGCCTCGGGAACAGGGTCGTTTCGAGTGAGCAGTACTTC. This rearrangement joins TRBV10-3 to TRBJ2-7, with D possibly being TRBD1 (6 bases). The ends were cut back, 10 bases at V and 7 bases at J, with 29 bases in the middle. CDR1 and CDR2 from the germline V gene are ENHRY and SYGVKD. The CDR3 totals 16 residues.

The chain employs TRBV5-6 and TRBJ1-4, with a tentative D call TRBD1 (5 bases). V was pared by 4 bases and J by 7 bases, with 14 bases between. The CDR3 has 14 residues. CDR1 and CDR2 from the germline V gene are SGHDT and YYEEEE. The CDR3 DNA sequence: TGTGCCAGCAGCCGTGGCGGGGGTGGTGAAAAACTGTTTTTT. This encodes CASSRGGGGEKLFF.

The rearrangement links TRBV5-1 to TRBJ1-1; D gene unclear. This CDR3 is 14 amino acids long. CDR1 is SGHRS, CDR2 YFSETQ, per germline. V was pared by 0 bases and J by 10 bases, with 16 bases between. The CDR3: CASSLEKPFDGAFF. CDR3 bases: TGCGCCAGCAGCTTGGAGAAGCCCTTCGACGGAGCTTTCTTT.

J is TRBJ1-1 and V is TRBV5-1, with D unresolved. With 0 bases removed from V and 6 bases from J, the gap between germline ends came to 15 bases. The CDR3 is made up of 15 amino acids. CDR1 is SGHRS, CDR2 YFSETQ, per germline. This CDR3 is CASSLGQGSGAEAFF. The CDR3 nucleotides are TGCGCCAGCAGCTTGGGCCAAGGGTCGGGTGCTGAAGCTTTCTTT.

CDR3 sequence reads: CASRGQENEKLFF. In nucleotides, the CDR3 is TGTGCCAGCAGGGGACAGGAAAATGAAAAACTGTTTTTT. The rearrangement joins TRBV9 to TRBJ1-4; 8 nucleotides agree with TRBD1. V shed 5 bases, J shed 5 bases, and the junction held 2 bases outside the gene matches. This CDR3 region has 13 residues. Germline CDR1 SGDLS, CDR2 YYNGEE.

V is TRBV5-4 and J is TRBJ2-7, with 9 nucleotides matching TRBD2. V dropped 5 bases and J dropped 6; count of bases not matched to a gene: 9. This CDR3 has 14 amino acids. Per germline, CDR1 SGHNT and CDR2 YYREEE (reference sequence). As DNA, the CDR3 is TGTGCCAGCAGTTCCGGACTAGCGCCCCTCGAGCAGTACTTC. Its protein product is CASSSGLAPLEQYF.

The J gene is TRBJ2-7, the V gene TRBV7-3; maybe TRBD2 (6 bases). Germline lookup yields CDR1 SGHTA and CDR2 FQGTGA. The length of the CDR3 is 13 residues. V lost 5 bases, J lost 5 bases, and 13 bases lay in between. The CDR3 coding sequence is TGTGCCAGCAGCAACCGGGACTCAGACGAGCAGTACTTC. Its translation is CASSNRDSDEQYF.

This sequence joins TRBV2 and TRBJ2-3, with D unclear. This CDR3 has 11 residues. V lost 2 bases and J lost 11, with 8 bases in between. CDR1 SNHLY and CDR2 FYNNEI come from the germline V gene. As DNA, the CDR3 is TGTGCCAGCAGTGAATTCGAGATGCAGTATTTT. Encoded protein: CASSEFEMQYF.